This T cell receptor (beta chain) was recorded in a study of tumor and adjacent non-tumor tissue in lung cancer. Study-level background: There were 11 to 13 adenocarcinoma, a couple of squamous cell carcinoma and 1 small cell lung cancer cases. General study points: TCR diversity was significantly greater in tumor than normal lung tissue. Normal lung showed higher cumulative top 100 clone frequency than tumor.

The CDR3 covers 14 residues. From germline, CDR1 is SGHNT and CDR2 YYREEE (reference sequence). As to this clonotype: Its antigen remains unknown. Its ends do not fully match the called genes, so a read error is possible.

The template was RNA from unsorted bulk tissue. This non-tumor lung sample came from over 3 cm beyond the tumor edge. A modified ARM-PCR protocol with three rounds of nested PCR amplified TCRbeta. One entry per CDR3 protein, called by TCRdb with MiXCR from the multiplex PCR reads. This table has over 80,000 distinct CDR3 sequences, 76% appearing once. The chain is built from TRBV5-4 and TRBJ1-2; 7 nucleotides align to TRBD1. The clonotype was recovered from a woman aged 50 to 60 with non-small cell lung cancer. The sequenced material came from distant non-tumor lung tissue. This CDR3 is CTSSLGTDQYGYAF. Here the CDR3 DNA reads TGTACCAGCAGCCTAGGGACAGACCAATATGGCTACGCCTTC.